The 5 T cell receptor beta chains below come from one sample, sequenced in a study of cytomegalovirus exposure and HLA in healthy donors. PCR was performed using 60 Vbeta and 13 Jbeta primers. Produced via immunoSEQ multiplex PCR; TCRdb's table is partial and in-frame only. The table lists around 150,000 clones, 87% of them singletons, with more than 4% in the top ten. The sample comprised PBMCs. These receptors all stem from a woman in her thirties in good health and CMV-seronegative.

This clone was picked up a small number of times. The V call is TRBV7-6, the J call TRBJ2-5, with no clear D. The V and J ends lost 1 base and 11 bases respectively, with 14 bases between them. This CDR3 contains 13 residues. CDR1 and CDR2 from the germline V gene are SGHVS and FNYEAQ. The CDR3 loop is CASSLGLGSLQYF. DNA of the CDR3: TGTGCCAGCAGCTTAGGGCTGGGTAGCTTACAGTACTTC.

The chain uses TRBV28 and TRBJ1-1; 9 positions match TRBD1. Trimming cost V 5 bases and J 9 bases; bases outside gene matches: 10. The CDR3 has 14 amino acids. The germline V gene encodes CDR1 MDHEN and CDR2 SYDVKM. The CDR3 reads CASSPGTGFLQAFF. CDR3 DNA sequence: TGTGCCAGCAGTCCCGGGACAGGGTTTCTACAAGCTTTCTTT.

The chain has TRBV7-9 and TRBJ1-2; TRBD1 matches 7 bases. Trimming cost V 3 bases and J 3 bases; bases outside gene matches: 7. CDR1 and CDR2 (germline): SEHNR, FQNEAQ (reference sequence). This CDR3 comprises 15 residues. CDR3 sequence (DNA): TGTGCCAGCAGCTTTTCTTGGGACAGCTACTATGGCTACACCTTC. This encodes CASSFSWDSYYGYTF. The variable domain in full, with the rest retrieved from reference TRBV7-9 and TRBJ1-2, is DTGVSQNPRHKITKRGQNVTFRCDPISEHNRLYWYRQTLGQGPEFLTYFQNEAQLEKSRLLSDRFSAERPKGSFSTLEIQRTEQGDSAMYLCASSFSWDSYYGYTFGSGTRLTVV.

This chain uses TRBV6-5 with TRBJ2-1; D possibly corresponds to TRBD2 (5 bases). V shed 2 bases and J shed 6 bases, with 11 bases lying between them. Germline V gene sequence: CDR1 MNHEY, CDR2 SVGAGI. The length of the CDR3 is 14 residues. CDR3 bases: TGTGCCAGCAGTTACACGGGGTGGGGCAATGAGCAGTTCTTC. Its translation is CASSYTGWGNEQFF.

Only one count was recorded for this clone. This chain links TRBV28 with TRBJ2-7; 7 bases fit TRBD1. Germline V gene lookup returns CDR1 MDHEN and CDR2 SYDVKM. The CDR3 sequence is 14 residues long. J lost 3 bases, V lost 6 bases, and 8 bases had no gene match. CDR3 region: CASSLGQVGYEQYF. As DNA, the CDR3 is TGTGCCAGCAGCCTAGGACAGGTCGGCTACGAGCAGTACTTC.